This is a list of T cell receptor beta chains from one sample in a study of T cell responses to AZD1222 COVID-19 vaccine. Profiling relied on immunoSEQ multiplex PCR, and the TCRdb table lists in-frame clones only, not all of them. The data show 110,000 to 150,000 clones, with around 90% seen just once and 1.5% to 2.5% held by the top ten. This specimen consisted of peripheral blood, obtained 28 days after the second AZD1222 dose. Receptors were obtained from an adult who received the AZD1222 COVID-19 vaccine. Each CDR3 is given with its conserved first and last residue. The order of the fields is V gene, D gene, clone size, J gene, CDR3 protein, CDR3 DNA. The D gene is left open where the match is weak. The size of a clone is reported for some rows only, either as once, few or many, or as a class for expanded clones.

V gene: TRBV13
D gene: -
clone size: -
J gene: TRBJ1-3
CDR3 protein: CASSFIPRGGLAGNTIYF
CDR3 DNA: TGTGCCAGCAGCTTTATCCCCCGGGGGGGGCTCGCTGGAAACACCATATATTTT

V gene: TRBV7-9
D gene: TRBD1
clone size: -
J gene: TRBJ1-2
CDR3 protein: CASGQGTHGYTF
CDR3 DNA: TGTGCCAGCGGACAGGGAACCCATGGCTACACCTTC

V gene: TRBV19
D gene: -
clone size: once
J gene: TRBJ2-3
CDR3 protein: CASSIEASTDTQYF
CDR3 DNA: TGTGCCAGTAGTATAGAGGCCTCCACAGATACGCAGTATTTT

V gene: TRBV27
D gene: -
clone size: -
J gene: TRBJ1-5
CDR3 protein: CASSLTDNQPQHF
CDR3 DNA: TGTGCCAGCAGCCTGACAGATAATCAGCCCCAGCATTTT

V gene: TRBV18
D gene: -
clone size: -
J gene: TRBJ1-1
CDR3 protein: CASSTTGNTEAFF
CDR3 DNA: TGTGCCAGCTCTACGACAGGGAACACTGAAGCTTTCTTT

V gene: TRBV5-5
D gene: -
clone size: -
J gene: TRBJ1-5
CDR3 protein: CASSLWFSANQPQHF
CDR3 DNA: TGTGCCAGCAGCTTGTGGTTTTCTGCGAATCAGCCCCAGCATTTT

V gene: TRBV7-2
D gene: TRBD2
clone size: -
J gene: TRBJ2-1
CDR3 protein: CASSPRTSTEQFF
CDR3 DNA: TGTGCCAGCAGCCCTAGGACTAGCACTGAGCAGTTCTTC

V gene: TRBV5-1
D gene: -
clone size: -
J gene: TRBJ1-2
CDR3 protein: CASSSRTSRYGYTF
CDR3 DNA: TGCGCCAGCAGCTCACGGACAAGTCGGTATGGCTACACCTTC

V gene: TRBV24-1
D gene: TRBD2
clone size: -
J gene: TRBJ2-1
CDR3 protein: CATSDLRERGAVPNNEQFF
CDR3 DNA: TGTGCCACCAGTGATTTAAGGGAGCGGGGGGCCGTGCCAAACAATGAGCAGTTCTTC

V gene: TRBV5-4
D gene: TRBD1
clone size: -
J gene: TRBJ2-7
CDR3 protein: CASSPTGGSYEQYF
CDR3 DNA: TGTGCCAGCAGCCCCACAGGGGGCAGCTACGAGCAGTACTTC

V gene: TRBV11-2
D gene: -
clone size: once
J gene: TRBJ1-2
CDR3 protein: CASSLDARGQIYGYTF
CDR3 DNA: TGTGCCAGCAGCTTAGACGCCCGGGGGCAGATCTATGGCTACACCTTC

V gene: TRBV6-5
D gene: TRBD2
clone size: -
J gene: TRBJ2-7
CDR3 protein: CASSYSRTSGRNPTFF
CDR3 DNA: TGTGCCAGCAGTTACTCACGGACTAGCGGGAGAAATCCTACCTTCTTC

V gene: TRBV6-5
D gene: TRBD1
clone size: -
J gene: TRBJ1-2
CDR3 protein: CASTEREGARGYTF
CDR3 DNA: TGTGCCAGCACCGAGCGAGAGGGGGCGCGTGGCTACACCTTC

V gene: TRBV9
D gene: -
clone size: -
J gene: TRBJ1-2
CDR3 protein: CASSVAPEANYGYTF
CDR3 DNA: TGTGCCAGCAGCGTAGCACCGGAGGCTAACTATGGCTACACCTTC

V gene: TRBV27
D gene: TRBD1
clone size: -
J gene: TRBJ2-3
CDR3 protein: CASSFGQGDTQYF
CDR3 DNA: TGTGCCAGCAGTTTCGGACAGGGGGATACGCAGTATTTT

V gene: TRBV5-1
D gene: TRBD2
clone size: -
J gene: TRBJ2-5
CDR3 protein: CASSLIRGGQETQYF
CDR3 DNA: TGCGCCAGCAGCTTGATAAGGGGAGGGCAAGAGACCCAGTACTTC

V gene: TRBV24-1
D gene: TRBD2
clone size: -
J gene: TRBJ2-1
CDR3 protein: CATSARDRGLAGDSYNEQFF
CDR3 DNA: TGTGCCACCAGTGCCCGAGACCGGGGACTAGCGGGAGACTCCTACAATGAGCAGTTCTTC

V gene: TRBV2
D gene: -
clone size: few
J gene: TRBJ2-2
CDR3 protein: CASKVVGELFF
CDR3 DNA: TGTGCCAGCAAGGTGGTCGGGGAGCTGTTTTTT

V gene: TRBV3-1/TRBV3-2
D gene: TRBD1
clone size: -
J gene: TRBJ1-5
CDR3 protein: CASSQDAGGDQPQHF
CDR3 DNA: TGTGCCAGCAGCCAAGATGCAGGGGGCGATCAGCCCCAGCATTTT

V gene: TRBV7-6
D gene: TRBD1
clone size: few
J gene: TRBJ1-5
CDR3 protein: CASSLGTGDSNQPQHF
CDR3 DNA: TGTGCCAGCAGCTTAGGGACAGGGGATAGCAATCAGCCCCAGCATTTT

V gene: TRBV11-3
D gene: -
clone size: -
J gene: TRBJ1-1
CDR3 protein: CASSPRGGANTEAFF
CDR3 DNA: TGTGCCAGCAGCCCCAGAGGAGGGGCGAACACTGAAGCTTTCTTT

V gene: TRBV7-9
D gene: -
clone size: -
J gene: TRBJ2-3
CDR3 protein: CASSISTDTQYF
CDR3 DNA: TGTGCCAGCAGCATTAGCACAGATACGCAGTATTTT

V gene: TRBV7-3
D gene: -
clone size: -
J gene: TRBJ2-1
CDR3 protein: CASSLNSDNEQFF
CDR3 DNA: TGTGCCAGCAGCTTAAATTCTGACAATGAGCAGTTCTTC

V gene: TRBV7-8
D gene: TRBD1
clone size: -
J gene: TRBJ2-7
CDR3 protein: CASSLDRGYEQYF
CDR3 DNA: TGTGCCAGCAGCTTAGACAGGGGTTACGAGCAGTACTTC

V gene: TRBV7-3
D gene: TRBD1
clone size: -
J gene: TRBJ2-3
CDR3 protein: CASSLSGQLTDTQYF
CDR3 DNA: TGTGCCAGCAGCCTATCGGGACAGCTCACAGATACGCAGTATTTT

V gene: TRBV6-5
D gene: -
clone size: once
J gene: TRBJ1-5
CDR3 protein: CASVTISNQPQHF
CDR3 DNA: TGTGCCAGCGTTACGATTAGCAATCAGCCCCAGCATTTT

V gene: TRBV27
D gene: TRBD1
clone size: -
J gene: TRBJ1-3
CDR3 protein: CASRDSHLSGNTIYF
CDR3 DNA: TGTGCCAGCCGGGACAGTCACCTCTCTGGAAACACCATATATTTT

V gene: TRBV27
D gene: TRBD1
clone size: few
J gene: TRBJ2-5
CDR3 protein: CASSKPGQGEETQYF
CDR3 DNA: TGTGCCAGCAGTAAACCGGGACAGGGGGAAGAGACCCAGTACTTC

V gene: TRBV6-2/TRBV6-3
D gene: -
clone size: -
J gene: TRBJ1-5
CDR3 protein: CASSYGGGSNQPQHF
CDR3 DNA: TGTGCCAGCAGTTACGGTGGAGGAAGCAATCAGCCCCAGCATTTT

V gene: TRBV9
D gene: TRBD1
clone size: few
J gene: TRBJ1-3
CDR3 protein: CASSADRDSGNTIYF
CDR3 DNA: TGTGCCAGCAGCGCCGACAGGGACTCTGGAAACACCATATATTTT

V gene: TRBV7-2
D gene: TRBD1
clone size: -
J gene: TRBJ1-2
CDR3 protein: CASSSQGQIYGYTF
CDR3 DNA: TGTGCCAGCAGCTCTCAGGGACAGATCTATGGCTACACCTTC

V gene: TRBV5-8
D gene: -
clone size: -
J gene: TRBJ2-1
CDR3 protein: CASSFPGTYNEQFF
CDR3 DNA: TGTGCCAGCAGCTTTCCGGGGACCTACAATGAGCAGTTCTTC

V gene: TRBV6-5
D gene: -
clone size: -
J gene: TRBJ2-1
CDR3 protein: CASTPDRSYNEQFF
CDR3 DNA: TGTGCCAGCACCCCCGATCGCTCCTACAATGAGCAGTTCTTC

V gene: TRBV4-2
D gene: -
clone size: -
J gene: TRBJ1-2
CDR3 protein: CASSQGSSVYGYTF
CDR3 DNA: TGTGCCAGCAGCCAGGGGAGCTCTGTCTATGGCTACACCTTC

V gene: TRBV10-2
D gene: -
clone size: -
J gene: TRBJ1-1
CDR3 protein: CASRLGVVNTEAFF
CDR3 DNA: TGCGCCAGCCGGTTGGGGGTCGTGAACACTGAAGCTTTCTTT

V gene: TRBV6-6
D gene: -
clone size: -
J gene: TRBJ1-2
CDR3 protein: CASSYSVSGANYGYTF
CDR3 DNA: TGTGCCAGCAGTTATTCGGTTTCAGGGGCGAACTATGGCTACACCTTC

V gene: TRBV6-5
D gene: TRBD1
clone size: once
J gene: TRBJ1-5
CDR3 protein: CASSLSGQGDQPQHF
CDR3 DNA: TGTGCCAGCAGTTTAAGCGGACAGGGGGATCAGCCCCAGCATTTT

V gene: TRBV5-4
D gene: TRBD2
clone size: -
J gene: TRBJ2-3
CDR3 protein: CASSDKRDSSTDTQYF
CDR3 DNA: TGTGCCAGCAGCGACAAGCGGGATTCTAGCACAGATACGCAGTATTTT

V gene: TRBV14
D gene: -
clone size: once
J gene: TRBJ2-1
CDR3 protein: CASSQANGAFYNEQFF
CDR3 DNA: TGTGCCAGCAGCCAAGCAAACGGGGCCTTCTACAATGAGCAGTTCTTC

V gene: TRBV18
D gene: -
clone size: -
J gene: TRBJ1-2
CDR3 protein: CASSPSTDQAYGYTF
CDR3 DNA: TGTGCCAGCTCACCATCTACAGACCAGGCCTATGGCTACACCTTC

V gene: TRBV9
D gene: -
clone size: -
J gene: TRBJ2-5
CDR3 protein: CASSVGREETQYF
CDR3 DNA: TGTGCCAGCAGCGTAGGTAGGGAAGAGACCCAGTACTTC

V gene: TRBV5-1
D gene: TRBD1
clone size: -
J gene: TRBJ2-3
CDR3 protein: CASSFGQDTDTQYF
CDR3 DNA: TGCGCCAGCAGTTTCGGACAGGACACAGATACGCAGTATTTT

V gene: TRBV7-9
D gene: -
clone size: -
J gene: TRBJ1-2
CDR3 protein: CASTLGGLDGYTF
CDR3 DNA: TGTGCCAGCACGCTTGGGGGTCTTGATGGCTACACCTTC

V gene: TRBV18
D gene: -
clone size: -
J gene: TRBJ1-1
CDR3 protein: CASSQPGLTTEAFF
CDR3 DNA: TGTGCCAGCTCACAACCCGGGCTGACCACTGAAGCTTTCTTT

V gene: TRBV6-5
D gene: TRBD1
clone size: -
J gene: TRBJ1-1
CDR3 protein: CASSYQGDRAEAFF
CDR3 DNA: TGTGCCAGCAGTTACCAGGGGGATAGGGCTGAAGCTTTCTTT

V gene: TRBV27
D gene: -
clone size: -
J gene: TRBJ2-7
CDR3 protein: CASSLSGSYEQYF
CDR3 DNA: TGTGCCAGCAGTTTATCCGGTTCCTACGAGCAGTACTTC

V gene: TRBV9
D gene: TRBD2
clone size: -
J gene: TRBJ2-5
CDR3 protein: CASSPSGTSSGETQYF
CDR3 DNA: TGTGCCAGCAGCCCCTCCGGGACTAGCTCGGGAGAGACCCAGTACTTC

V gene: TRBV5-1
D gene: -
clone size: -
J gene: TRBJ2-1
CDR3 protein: CASSLELGLYNEQFF
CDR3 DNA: TGCGCCAGCAGCTTGGAACTAGGTTTGTACAATGAGCAGTTCTTC

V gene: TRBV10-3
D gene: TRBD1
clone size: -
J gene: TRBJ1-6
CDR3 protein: CAILGSGQGANSPLHF
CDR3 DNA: TGTGCCATCCTTGGATCGGGACAGGGGGCTAATTCACCCCTCCACTTT

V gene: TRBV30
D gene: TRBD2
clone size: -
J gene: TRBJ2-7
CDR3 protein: CAWSSGRASHEQYF
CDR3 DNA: TGTGCCTGGAGTAGCGGGAGGGCCTCCCACGAGCAGTACTTC

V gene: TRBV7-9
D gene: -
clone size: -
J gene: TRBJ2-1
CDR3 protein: CASSSSLGNEQFF
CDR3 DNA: TGTGCCAGCAGCTCGTCACTGGGCAATGAGCAGTTCTTC

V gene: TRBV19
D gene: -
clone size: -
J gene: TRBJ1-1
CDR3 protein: CASRIGREAFF
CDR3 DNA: TGTGCCAGTCGAATCGGGCGGGAAGCTTTCTTT

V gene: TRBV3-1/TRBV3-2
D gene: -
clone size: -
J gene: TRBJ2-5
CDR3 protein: CASSQLGETQYF
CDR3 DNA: TGTGCCAGCAGCCAACTTGGAGAGACCCAGTACTTC

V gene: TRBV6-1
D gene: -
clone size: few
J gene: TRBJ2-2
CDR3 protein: CASSDGNTGELFF
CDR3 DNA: TGTGCCAGCAGTGACGGGAACACCGGGGAGCTGTTTTTT

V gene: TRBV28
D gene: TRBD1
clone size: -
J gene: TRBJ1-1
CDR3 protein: CASRPGQMNTEAFF
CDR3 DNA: TGTGCCAGCAGGCCGGGACAGATGAACACTGAAGCTTTCTTT

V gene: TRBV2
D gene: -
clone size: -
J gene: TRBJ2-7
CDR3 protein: CASRRDATYEQYF
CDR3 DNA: TGTGCCAGCAGGCGGGACGCCACCTACGAGCAGTACTTC

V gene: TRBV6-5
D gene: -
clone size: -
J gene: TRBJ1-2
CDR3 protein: CASSLRAGSYGYTF
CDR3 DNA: TGTGCCAGCAGCCTCCGGGCAGGGAGCTATGGCTACACCTTC

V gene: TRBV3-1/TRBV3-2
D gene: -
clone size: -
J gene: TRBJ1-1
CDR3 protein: CASSQEVLGGAYTEAFF
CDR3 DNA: TGTGCCAGCAGCCAAGAGGTCTTAGGGGGGGCCTACACTGAAGCTTTCTTT

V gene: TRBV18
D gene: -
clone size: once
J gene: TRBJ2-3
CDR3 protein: CASSPGLFTDTQYF
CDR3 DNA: TGTGCCAGCTCACCCGGACTATTCACAGATACGCAGTATTTT

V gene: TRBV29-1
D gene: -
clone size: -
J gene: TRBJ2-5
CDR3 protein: CSVDSRGGETQYF
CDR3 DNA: TGCAGCGTTGATTCCAGGGGTGGGGAGACCCAGTACTTC